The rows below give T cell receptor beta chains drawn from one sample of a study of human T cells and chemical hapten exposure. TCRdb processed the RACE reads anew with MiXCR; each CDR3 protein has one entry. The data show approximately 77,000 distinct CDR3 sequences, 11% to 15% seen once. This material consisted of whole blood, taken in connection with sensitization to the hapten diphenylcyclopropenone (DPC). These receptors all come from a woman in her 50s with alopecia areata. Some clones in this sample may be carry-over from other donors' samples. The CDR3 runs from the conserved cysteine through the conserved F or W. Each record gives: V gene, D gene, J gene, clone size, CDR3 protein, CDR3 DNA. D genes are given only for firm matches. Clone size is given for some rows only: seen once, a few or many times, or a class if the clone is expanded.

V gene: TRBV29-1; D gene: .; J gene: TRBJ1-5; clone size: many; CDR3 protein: CSVVGISNGAQHF; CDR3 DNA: TGCAGCGTTGTTGGGATATCAAACGGGGCCCAGCATTTT
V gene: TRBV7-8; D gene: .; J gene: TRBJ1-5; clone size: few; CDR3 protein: CASSATRQAINQPQHF; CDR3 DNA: TGTGCCAGCAGCGCCACTCGACAGGCTATTAACCAGCCCCAGCATTTT
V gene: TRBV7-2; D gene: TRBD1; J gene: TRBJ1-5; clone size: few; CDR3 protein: CASSLGTGRSGQPQHF; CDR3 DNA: TGTGCCAGCAGCTTAGGGACAGGGCGATCGGGACAGCCCCAGCATTTT
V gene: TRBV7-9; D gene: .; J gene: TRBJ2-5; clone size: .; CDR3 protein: CASSLVGREETQYF; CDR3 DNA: TGTGCCAGCAGCTTAGTAGGGCGTGAAGAGACCCAGTACTTC
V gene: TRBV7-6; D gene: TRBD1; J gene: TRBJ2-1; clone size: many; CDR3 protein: CASSVTGPYRGEQFF; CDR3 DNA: TGTGCCAGCAGCGTGACAGGGCCCTACAGGGGTGAGCAGTTCTTC
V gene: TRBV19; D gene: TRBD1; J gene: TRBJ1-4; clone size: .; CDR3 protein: CASSLRTGYEKLFF; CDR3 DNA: TGTGCCAGTAGTCTACGGACAGGGTATGAAAAACTGTTTTTT
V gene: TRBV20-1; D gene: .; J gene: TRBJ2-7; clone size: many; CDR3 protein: CSASLGPSSYEQYF; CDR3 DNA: TGCAGTGCTAGTTTGGGTCCAAGCTCCTACGAGCAGTACTTC
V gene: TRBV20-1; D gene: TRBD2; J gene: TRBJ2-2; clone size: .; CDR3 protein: CSAILAGNTGELFF; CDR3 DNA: TGCAGTGCTATTCTAGCGGGGAACACCGGGGAGCTGTTTTTT
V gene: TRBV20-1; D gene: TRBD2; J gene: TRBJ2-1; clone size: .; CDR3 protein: CSARKEAGVGNEQFF; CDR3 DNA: TGCAGTGCTAGGAAGGAAGCGGGAGTGGGCAATGAGCAGTTCTTC
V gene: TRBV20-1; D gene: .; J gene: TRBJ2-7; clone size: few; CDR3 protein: CSARGPGFYEQYF; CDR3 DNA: TGCAGTGCTAGAGGACCTGGCTTCTACGAGCAGTACTTC
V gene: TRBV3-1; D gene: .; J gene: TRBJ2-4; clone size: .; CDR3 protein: CASSQDVVTARQYF; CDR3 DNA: TGTGCCAGCAGCCAAGACGTCGTGACAGCCCGGCAGTACTTC
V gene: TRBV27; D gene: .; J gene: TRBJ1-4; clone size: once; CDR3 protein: CASSLYPPFPGRPGKLFF; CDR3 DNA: TGTGCCAGCAGTTTATATCCACCTTTCCCAGGACGGCCCGGGAAACTGTTTTTT
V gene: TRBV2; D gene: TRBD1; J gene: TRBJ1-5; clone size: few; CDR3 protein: CASTDRVTANQPQHF; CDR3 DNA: TGTGCCAGCACGGACAGGGTGACCGCCAATCAGCCCCAGCATTTT
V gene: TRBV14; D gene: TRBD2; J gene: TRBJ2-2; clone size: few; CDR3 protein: CASSRGTSLGTGELFF; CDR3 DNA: TGTGCCAGCAGCCGAGGGACTAGTTTGGGCACCGGGGAGCTGTTTTTT
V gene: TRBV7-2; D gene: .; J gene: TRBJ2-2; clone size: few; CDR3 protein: CASSSGGHYTGELFF; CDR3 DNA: TGTGCCAGCAGCTCCGGGGGACATTACACCGGGGAGCTGTTTTTT
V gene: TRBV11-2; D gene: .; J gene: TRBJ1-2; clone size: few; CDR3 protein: CASTAGQAQGSYGYTF; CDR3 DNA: TGTGCCAGCACCGCTGGGCAAGCCCAGGGATCCTATGGCTACACCTTC
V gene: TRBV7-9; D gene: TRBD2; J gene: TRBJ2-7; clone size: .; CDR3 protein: CASSLKREFPGQYF; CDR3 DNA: TGTGCCAGCAGCCTTAAGCGGGAGTTCCCGGGGCAGTACTTC
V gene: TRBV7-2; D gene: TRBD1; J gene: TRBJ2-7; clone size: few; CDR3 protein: CASSLYPNRGPPYF; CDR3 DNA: TGTGCCAGCAGCTTATACCCGAACAGGGGGCCGCCGTACTTC
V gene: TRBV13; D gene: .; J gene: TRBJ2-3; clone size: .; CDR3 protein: CASSLAGFTDTQYF; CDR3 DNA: TGTGCCAGCAGCTTAGCGGGGTTCACAGATACGCAGTATTTT
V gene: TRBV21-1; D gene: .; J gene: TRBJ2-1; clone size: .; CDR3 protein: CASRKLCLGGSSYNEQFF; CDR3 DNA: TGTGCCAGCAGAAAGTTGTGTCTTGGGGGTAGCTCCTACAATGAGCAGTTCTTC
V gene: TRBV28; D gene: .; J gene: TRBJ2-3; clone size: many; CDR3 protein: CASTTTLGTDTQYF; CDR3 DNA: TGTGCCAGCACCACCACCCTAGGCACAGATACGCAGTATTTT
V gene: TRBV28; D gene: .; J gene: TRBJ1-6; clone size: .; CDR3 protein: CASSLAGNNSPLHF; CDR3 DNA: TGTGCCAGCAGTTTGGCAGGGAATAATTCACCCCTCCACTTT
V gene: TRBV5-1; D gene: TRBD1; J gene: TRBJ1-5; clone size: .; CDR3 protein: CASSKTGDSNQPQHF; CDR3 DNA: TGCGCCAGCAGCAAAACAGGGGATAGCAATCAGCCCCAGCATTTT
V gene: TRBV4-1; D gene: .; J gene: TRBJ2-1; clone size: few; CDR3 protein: CASSREERGEQFF; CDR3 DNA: TGCGCCAGCAGCCGCGAAGAAAGGGGGGAGCAGTTCTTC
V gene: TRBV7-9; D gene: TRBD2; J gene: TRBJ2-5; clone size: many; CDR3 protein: CASSSGLAQETQYF; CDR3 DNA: TGTGCCAGCAGCTCGGGACTAGCCCAAGAGACCCAGTACTTC
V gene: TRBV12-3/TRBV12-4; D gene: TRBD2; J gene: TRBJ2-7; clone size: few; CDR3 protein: CASSATGGPDEQYF; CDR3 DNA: TGTGCCAGCAGTGCTACGGGAGGGCCGGACGAGCAGTACTTC
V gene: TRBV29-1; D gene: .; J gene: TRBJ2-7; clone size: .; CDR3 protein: CSVDTGTYEQYF; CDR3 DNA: TGCAGCGTTGACACAGGAACCTACGAGCAGTACTTC
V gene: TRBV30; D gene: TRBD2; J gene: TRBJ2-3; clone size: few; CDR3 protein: CATSASTDTQYF; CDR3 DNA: TGTGCGACTAGCGCGAGCACAGATACGCAGTATTTT
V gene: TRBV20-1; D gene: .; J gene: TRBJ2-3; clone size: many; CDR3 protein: CSARGPRSTDTQYF; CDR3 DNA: TGCAGTGCTAGAGGACCGCGGAGCACAGATACGCAGTATTTT
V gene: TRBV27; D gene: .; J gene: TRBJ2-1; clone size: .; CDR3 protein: CASSSSTGHEQFF; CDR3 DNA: TGTGCCAGCAGTTCTTCTACAGGGCATGAGCAGTTCTTC
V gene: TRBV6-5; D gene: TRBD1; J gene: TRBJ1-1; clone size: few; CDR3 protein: CASSSWTGGFTEAFF; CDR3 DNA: TGTGCCAGCAGTTCCTGGACAGGGGGTTTCACTGAAGCTTTCTTT
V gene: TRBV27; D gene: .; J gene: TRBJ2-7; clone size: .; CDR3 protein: CASSWTGTGAYEQYF; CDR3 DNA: TGTGCCAGCAGTTGGACCGGGACGGGAGCCTACGAGCAGTACTTC
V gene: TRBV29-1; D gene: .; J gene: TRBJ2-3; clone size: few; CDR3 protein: CSVEEKLADTQYF; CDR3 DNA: TGCAGCGTTGAAGAGAAACTAGCAGATACGCAGTATTTT
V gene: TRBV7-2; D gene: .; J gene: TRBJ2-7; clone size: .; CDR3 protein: CASSRWGDEQYF; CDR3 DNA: TGTGCCAGCAGCCGGTGGGGGGACGAGCAGTACTTC
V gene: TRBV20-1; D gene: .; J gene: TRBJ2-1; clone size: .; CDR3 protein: CSARKTGYLGNEQFF; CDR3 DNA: TGCAGTGCTAGGAAAACAGGGTATTTAGGCAATGAGCAGTTCTTC
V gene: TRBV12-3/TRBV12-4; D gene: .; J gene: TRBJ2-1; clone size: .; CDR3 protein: CASTQFGEQFF; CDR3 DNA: TGTGCCAGCACCCAGTTTGGGGAGCAGTTCTTC
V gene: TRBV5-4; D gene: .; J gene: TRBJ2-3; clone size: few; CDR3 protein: CASSLGEDSTDTQYF; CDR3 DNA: TGTGCCAGCAGCCTCGGGGAGGACAGCACAGATACGCAGTATTTT
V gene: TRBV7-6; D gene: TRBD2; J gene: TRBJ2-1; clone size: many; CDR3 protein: CASSLELAGSEQFF; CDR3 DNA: TGTGCCAGCAGCTTAGAACTAGCGGGATCTGAGCAGTTCTTC
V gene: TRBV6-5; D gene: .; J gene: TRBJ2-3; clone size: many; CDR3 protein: CASRGTDTQYF; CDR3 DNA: TGTGCCAGCAGGGGAACAGATACGCAGTATTTT
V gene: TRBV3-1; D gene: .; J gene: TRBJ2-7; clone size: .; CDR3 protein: CASSQPQGRPYF; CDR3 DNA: TGTGCCAGCAGCCAACCCCAGGGACGACCGTACTTC
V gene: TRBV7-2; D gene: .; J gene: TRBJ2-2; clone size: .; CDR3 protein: CASSFLQGGTNTGELFF; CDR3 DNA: TGTGCCAGCAGCTTCCTACAGGGCGGGACGAACACCGGGGAGCTGTTTTTT
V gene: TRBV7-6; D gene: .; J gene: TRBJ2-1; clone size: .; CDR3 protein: CASSDPLAGSYNEQFF; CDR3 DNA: TGTGCCAGCAGCGACCCACTGGCGGGGTCCTACAATGAGCAGTTCTTC
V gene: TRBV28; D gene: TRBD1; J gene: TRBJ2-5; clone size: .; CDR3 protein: CASSLVRGRAETQYF; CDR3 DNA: TGTGCCAGCAGTTTGGTCAGGGGGCGCGCCGAGACCCAGTACTTC
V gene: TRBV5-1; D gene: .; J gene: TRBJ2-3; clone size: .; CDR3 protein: CASFGLSTDTQYF; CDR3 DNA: TGCGCCAGCTTTGGATTGAGCACAGATACGCAGTATTTT
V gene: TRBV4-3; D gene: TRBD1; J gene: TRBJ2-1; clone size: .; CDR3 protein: CASSQALGGHEQFF; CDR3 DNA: TGCGCCAGCAGCCAAGCCCTAGGGGGCCATGAGCAGTTCTTC
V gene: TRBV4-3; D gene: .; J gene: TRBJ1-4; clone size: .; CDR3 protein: CASSQDRQGDEKLFF; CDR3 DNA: TGCGCCAGCAGCCAAGATCGGCAGGGAGACGAAAAACTGTTTTTT
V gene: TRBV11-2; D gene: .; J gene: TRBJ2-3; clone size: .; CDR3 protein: CASSYGVADTQYF; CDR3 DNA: TGTGCCAGCAGTTACGGAGTAGCAGATACGCAGTATTTT
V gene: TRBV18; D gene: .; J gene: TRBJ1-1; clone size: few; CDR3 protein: CASSPENTEAFF; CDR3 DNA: TGTGCCAGCTCACCGGAGAACACTGAAGCTTTCTTT
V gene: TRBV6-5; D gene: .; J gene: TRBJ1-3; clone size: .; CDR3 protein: CASRMTGTGNTIYF; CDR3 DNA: TGTGCCAGCAGAATGACAGGCACTGGAAACACCATATATTTT
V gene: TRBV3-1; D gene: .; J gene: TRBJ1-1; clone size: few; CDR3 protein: CASSQKATAEAFF; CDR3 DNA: TGTGCCAGCAGCCAAAAGGCGACTGCTGAAGCTTTCTTT
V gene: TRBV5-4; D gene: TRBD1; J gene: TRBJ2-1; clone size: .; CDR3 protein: CASSYGTGGLNEQFF; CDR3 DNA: TGTGCCAGCAGTTACGGGACAGGGGGCTTGAATGAGCAGTTCTTC
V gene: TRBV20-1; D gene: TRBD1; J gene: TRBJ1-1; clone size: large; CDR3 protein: CSARGQGDTEAFF; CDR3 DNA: TGCAGTGCTAGAGGACAGGGGGACACTGAAGCTTTCTTT
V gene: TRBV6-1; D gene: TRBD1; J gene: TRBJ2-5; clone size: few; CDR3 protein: CASSVGYSTGGSETQYF; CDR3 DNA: TGTGCCAGCAGTGTTGGGTATTCGACAGGGGGATCGGAGACCCAGTACTTC
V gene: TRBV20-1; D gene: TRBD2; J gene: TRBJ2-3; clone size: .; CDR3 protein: CSGKRTSGSVSDTQYF; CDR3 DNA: TGCAGTGGTAAGAGGACTAGCGGAAGTGTCTCAGATACGCAGTATTTT
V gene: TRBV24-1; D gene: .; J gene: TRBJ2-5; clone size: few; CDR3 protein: CATSEPGRQETQYF; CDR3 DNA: TGTGCCACCAGTGAGCCGGGCCGCCAAGAGACCCAGTACTTC
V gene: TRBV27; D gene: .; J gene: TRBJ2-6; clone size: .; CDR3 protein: CASSPWRDGANVLTF; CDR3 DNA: TGTGCCAGCAGTCCGTGGAGGGATGGGGCCAACGTCCTGACTTTC
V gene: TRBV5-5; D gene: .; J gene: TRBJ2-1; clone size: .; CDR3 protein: CASSLAGGGYNEQFF; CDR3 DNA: TGTGCCAGCAGCTTGGCCGGGGGAGGTTACAATGAGCAGTTCTTC
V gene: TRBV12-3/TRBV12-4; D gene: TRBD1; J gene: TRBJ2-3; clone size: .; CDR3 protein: CASSLRGGHTDTQYF; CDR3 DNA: TGTGCCAGCAGTTTGAGAGGGGGCCACACAGATACGCAGTATTTT
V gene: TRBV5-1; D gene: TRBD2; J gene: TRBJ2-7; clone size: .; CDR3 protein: CASSLVAGAPYEQYF; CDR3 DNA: TGCGCCAGCAGCTTGGTAGCGGGAGCACCCTACGAGCAGTACTTC